The next 31 T cell receptor beta chains were all read from a single sample in a study of technical replicates of blood from a few donors. TCRdb keeps only in-frame clones here, not all; method: immunoSEQ multiplex PCR. The sample consists of around 100,000 clones, about 96% of them appearing once. The sample was T cells isolated from PBMCs. These receptors were taken from a human donor in good health.

The chain combines TRBV2 with TRBJ2-1, with TRBD2 matching over 8 bases. The V gene's germline CDR1 is SNHLY and CDR2 FYNNEI. Trimming removed 2 bases from V and 0 bases from J; junction bases left unmatched: 9. The CDR3 is 18 residues long. CDR3 loop: CASSEPALAGFSYNEQFF. The CDR3 DNA sequence: TGTGCCAGCAGTGAACCGGCGCTAGCGGGTTTCTCCTACAATGAGCAGTTCTTC.

The chain uses TRBV19 and TRBJ2-3; 7 positions agree with TRBD2. Trimming at V came to 7 bases and at J to 4 bases, leaving 17 bases not matched to a gene. This CDR3 has 17 residues. CDR1 is LNHDA and CDR2 is SQIVND in the germline V gene (reference sequence). In nucleotides, the CDR3 is TGTGCCAGTAATTGGAGAGGAGCGGGAATTCAGTCAGATACGCAGTATTTT. This codes for CASNWRGAGIQSDTQYF.

DNA of the CDR3: TGTGCCAGCAGTAAACATTCGGGACAGGGGCCCGAGCAGTACTTC. Protein product: CASSKHSGQGPEQYF. The rearrangement links TRBV7-9 to TRBJ2-7, with 10 bases matching TRBD1. CDR3 length equals 15 residues. The V and J ends lost 6 bases and 6 bases, in that order; junction bases with no gene match: 11. Germline V gene data show CDR1 as SEHNR and CDR2 as FQNEAQ (reference sequence).

The CDR3 DNA reads as TGTGCCAGCAGTCCCCCAGAACGACAGGGCTTAGGGACCCAGTACTTC. Its protein product is CASSPPERQGLGTQYF. The chain carries TRBV27 and TRBJ2-5; 7 bases are shared with TRBD1. CDR1 is MNHEY, CDR2 SMNVEV, per germline (reference sequence). The CDR3 totals 16 residues. V was pared by 5 bases and J by 7 bases, with 16 bases of the junction left unmatched.

CDR3 nucleotide sequence: TGTGCAGCAAGGGGGAAAGGCGAGCAGTACTTC. Encoded protein: CAARGKGEQYF. The chain carries TRBV25-1 and TRBJ2-7; maybe TRBD1 (6 bases). Germline CDR1 and CDR2: MGHDK and SYGVNS. This CDR3 has 11 amino acids.

The V gene is TRBV10-3, the J gene TRBJ1-1; D might be TRBD1 (5 bases). The CDR3 consists of 15 residues. CDR1 and CDR2 (germline): ENHRY, SYGVKD. The V gene lost 3 bases and the J gene lost 0 bases, with 11 bases spanning the gap. CDR3 in amino acids: CAISDRGEVNTEAFF. Written as DNA, the CDR3 is TGTGCCATCAGTGATCGGGGGGAGGTGAACACTGAAGCTTTCTTT.

The rearrangement links TRBV5-4 to TRBJ2-5; TRBD1 might be the D (5 bases). The CDR3 runs 14 residues. Germline values: CDR1 SGHNT, CDR2 YYREEE (reference sequence). Trimming removed 3 bases at V and 1 base at J, with 10 bases between. CDR3 region: CASSSQGSQETQYF. Written as DNA, the CDR3 is TGTGCCAGCAGCTCTCAGGGAAGCCAAGAGACCCAGTACTTC.

The V gene is TRBV5-1, the J gene TRBJ2-5; 8 bases fit TRBD1. V gave up 4 bases and J gave up 6 bases; unmatched junction bases: 8. There are 14 residues in the CDR3. Germline assignment: CDR1 SGHRS and CDR2 YFSETQ. CDR3 in amino acids: CASSPTGEAKTQYF. In DNA form, the CDR3 reads TGCGCCAGCAGCCCGACAGGGGAGGCAAAGACCCAGTACTTC.

V and J are TRBV11-1 and TRBJ2-1; 7 positions match TRBD2. CDR1 and CDR2 (germline): SGHAT, FQDESV (reference sequence). V trimming: 0 bases; J trimming: 4 bases; junction bases outside the gene matches: 6. The CDR3 covers 16 residues. The CDR3 protein is CASSLAPPSGYNEQFF. The CDR3 DNA reads TGTGCCAGCAGCTTAGCCCCGCCTAGCGGTTACAATGAGCAGTTCTTC.

The chain has TRBV18 and TRBJ1-1; D is uncertain. The CDR3 consists of 15 residues. Germline lookup yields CDR1 KGHSH and CDR2 LQKENI. V was pared by 2 bases and J by 7 bases, with 17 bases between. The DNA of the CDR3 is TGTGCCAGCTCACCATCAAGCAGCCCTAGGAGTGAAGCTTTCTTT. Encoded protein: CASSPSSSPRSEAFF.

This chain connects TRBV29-1 to TRBJ1-4, with D perhaps TRBD1 (6 bases). The germline gives CDR1 SQVTM, CDR2 ANQGSEA. This CDR3 spans 12 amino acids. V was trimmed by 5 bases and J by 5 bases, leaving 9 bases between them. For the CDR3, the DNA is TGCAGCGTTTTGAGGGGGAATGAAAAACTGTTTTTT. This encodes CSVLRGNEKLFF.

This clone was picked up one time. The chain combines TRBV5-6 with TRBJ1-2, with TRBD1 matching 8 bases. The CDR3 extends over 13 amino acids. The germline gives CDR1 SGHDT, CDR2 YYEEEE. V lost 6 bases, J lost 6 bases, and 7 bases stayed unmatched. This CDR3 reads CASNSLDRDGYTF. In DNA form, the CDR3 reads TGTGCCAGCAACTCGTTGGACAGGGATGGCTACACCTTC.

This clone was seen only once. V is TRBV9 and J is TRBJ2-5, with TRBD2 as a possible D gene (7 bases). V was trimmed by 6 bases and J by 5 bases, leaving 20 bases between them. The CDR3 sequence is 15 residues long. CDR1 and CDR2 from the germline V gene are SGDLS and YYNGEE. CDR3 in amino acids: CASTLKAGRGETQYF. DNA of the CDR3: TGTGCCAGCACCCTGAAGGCGGGGAGGGGGGAGACCCAGTACTTC. The full variable domain, completed using reference TRBV9 and TRBJ2-5, is DSGVTQTPKHLITATGQRVTLRCSPRSGDLSVYWYQQSLDQGLQFLIQYYNGEERAKGNILERFSAQQFPDLHSELNLSSLELGDSALYFCASTLKAGRGETQYFGPGTRLLVL.

The V gene is TRBV2, the J gene TRBJ1-2; D not resolved. Trimming pared 6 bases from V and 2 bases from J, leaving 7 bases between. Germline V gene lookup returns CDR1 SNHLY and CDR2 FYNNEI. CDR3 length equals 12 residues. CDR3 sequence (DNA): TGTGCCAGCAGACCACAGAACTATGGCTACACCTTC. Residues: CASRPQNYGYTF.

This clone was seen only once. The chain uses TRBV6-5 and TRBJ1-4; TRBD1 matches 8 bases. The CDR3 is 14 amino acids. Trimming took 10 bases from V and 5 from J; bases not matched to a gene: 9. Germline assignment: CDR1 MNHEY and CDR2 SVGAGI. The CDR3 nucleotides read TGTGCCATCGACGACGGACAGGGAAATGAAAAACTGTTTTTT. Protein: CAIDDGQGNEKLFF.

The chain has TRBV19 and TRBJ2-5, with 12 bases matching TRBD2. The ends lost 6 bases at V and 4 bases at J; junction bases unmatched: 18. The CDR3 has 19 residues. Germline V gives CDR1 LNHDA, CDR2 SQIVND (reference sequence). CDR3 DNA sequence: TGTGCCAGTAGCCAAGCGGGTGGGCTAGCGGGAGGGCCCATAGAGACCCAGTACTTC. This translates into CASSQAGGLAGGPIETQYF.

The chain couples TRBV10-2 to TRBJ1-5; 10 positions agree with TRBD1. The CDR3 contains 17 residues. After removal of 4 bases from V and 3 bases from J, the junction contained 9 bases not matched to a gene. Looked up from germline, CDR1 is WSHSY and CDR2 is SAAADI. The CDR3 bases are TGCGCCAGCAGTGTTTCCGGGACAGGGGTCTTCAATCAGCCCCAGCATTTT. It is translated as CASSVSGTGVFNQPQHF.

This clone showed up just once. The rearrangement joins TRBV7-8 to TRBJ2-2; unclear D gene. Germline CDR1 SGHVS, CDR2 FQNEAQ. Trimming took off 5 bases at V and 2 bases at J, with 9 bases between the two ends. The CDR3 sequence is 14 residues long. CDR3 in amino acids: CASSPTGNTGELFF. As DNA, the CDR3 is TGTGCCAGCAGCCCTACTGGTAACACCGGGGAGCTGTTTTTT.

This rearrangement joins TRBV27 to TRBJ2-5; perhaps TRBD2 as D (5 bases). The germline CDR1 and CDR2 sequences are MNHEY and SMNVEV (reference sequence). V was shortened by 6 bases and J by 5 bases, with 19 bases between the two germline ends. The CDR3 length is 15 residues. CDR3 sequence (DNA): TGTGCCAGCAGCCCACTCACTAGTGGAACTGAGACCCAGTACTTC. It is translated as CASSPLTSGTETQYF.

The gene calls are TRBV7-2 and TRBJ2-7, with TRBD2 identical over 7 bases. V shed 0 bases, J shed 6 bases, and the junction held 8 bases outside the gene matches. Germline CDR1 reads SGHTA; CDR2 reads FQGNSA. The length of the CDR3 is 15 residues. The CDR3 DNA reads as TGTGCCAGCAGCTTAGCGGGACTACCCACCCCCGAGCAGTACTTC. It codes for CASSLAGLPTPEQYF.

The chain uses TRBV18 and TRBJ2-3; 8 nucleotides align to TRBD2. This CDR3 comprises 14 residues. Germline loops: CDR1 KGHSH, CDR2 LQKENI. With V trimmed by 3 bases and J by 1 base, 0 bases remained unmatched. The CDR3 loop is CASSPSGGTDTQYF. The CDR3 bases are TGTGCCAGCTCACCTAGCGGGGGCACAGATACGCAGTATTTT.

This rearrangement joins TRBV28 to TRBJ2-7; D possibly corresponds to TRBD1 (5 bases). The CDR3 spans 15 residues. Germline CDR1 reads MDHEN; CDR2 reads SYDVKM. The ends were cut back, 5 bases at V and 5 bases at J, with 19 bases in the middle. CDR3 sequence: CASSLIIWTPNEQYF. CDR3 sequence (DNA): TGTGCCAGCAGTCTAATCATCTGGACACCTAACGAGCAGTACTTC. The full variable domain, with the rest looked up from reference TRBV28 and TRBJ2-7, is DVKVTQSSRYLVKRTGEKVFLECVQDMDHENMFWYRQDPGLGLRLIYFSYDVKMKEKGDIPEGYSVSREKKERFSLILESASTNQTSMYLCASSLIIWTPNEQYFGPGTRLTVT.

The CDR3 reads CASSSGLAGDEQYF. Written as DNA, the CDR3 is TGTGCCAGCAGCTCGGGTCTAGCGGGAGACGAGCAGTACTTC. V gene TRBV2 combines with J gene TRBJ2-7, with 10 bases that match TRBD2. Trimming removed 6 bases from V and 5 bases from J; junction bases left unmatched: 7. The V gene's germline CDR1 is SNHLY and CDR2 FYNNEI. CDR3 length equals 14 residues.

Only one count was recorded for this clone. The chain employs TRBV11-2 and TRBJ2-3, with a possible D match to TRBD2 (5 bases). Germline CDR1 SGHAT, CDR2 FQNNGV. V lost 7 bases to trimming and J lost 6 bases, with 17 bases between them. The CDR3 covers 14 residues. The DNA of the CDR3 is TGTGCCAGCACACGACTACTTTTCTCGGATACGCAGTATTTT. Protein product: CASTRLLFSDTQYF.

This chain uses TRBV6-5 with TRBJ1-2; D is perhaps TRBD1 (5 bases). CDR1 is MNHEY, CDR2 SVGAGI, per germline. Trimming took off 2 bases at V and 2 bases at J, with 12 bases between the two ends. The CDR3 spans 15 residues. CDR3 residues: CASSYGGVYNYGYTF. CDR3 DNA: TGTGCCAGCAGTTACGGAGGGGTATACAACTATGGCTACACCTTC.

J is TRBJ2-1 and V is TRBV5-1; D gene ambiguous. CDR1 and CDR2 (germline): SGHRS, YFSETQ. The CDR3 runs 12 residues. Trimming pared 4 bases from V and 1 base from J, leaving 3 bases between. Here the CDR3 reads CASSLSYNEQFF. CDR3 DNA sequence: TGCGCCAGCAGCCTTTCCTACAATGAGCAGTTCTTC.

The J gene is TRBJ1-5, the V gene TRBV19; the match to TRBD1 covers 10 bases. The CDR3 has 16 residues. The germline CDR1 and CDR2 sequences are LNHDA and SQIVND (reference sequence). V gave up 0 bases and J gave up 3 bases; unmatched junction bases: 2. This chain's CDR3 is CASSIEGQGINQPQHF. CDR3 sequence (DNA): TGTGCCAGTAGTATAGAGGGACAGGGGATCAATCAGCCCCAGCATTTT.

CDR3: CATWGVGYGYTF. Written as DNA, the CDR3 is TGTGCCACTTGGGGGGTCGGCTATGGCTACACCTTC. The chain employs TRBV2 and TRBJ1-2; possibly TRBD1 for D (5 bases). CDR1 is SNHLY, CDR2 FYNNEI, per germline. Trimming cost V 10 bases and J 4 bases, with 13 bases left between them. The CDR3 is 12 residues long.

Details on this clone: Compared with germline, one end of the junction differs, possibly owing to a read error. This chain links TRBV6-5 with TRBJ2-7; 7 bases map to TRBD1. The germline V gene has CDR1 MNHEY and CDR2 SVGAGI. The CDR3 sequence is 15 residues long. DNA for the CDR3: TGTGCCAGCAGTAACTCTGGACAGGTTCCCTACGAGCAGTACTTC. It is translated as CASSNSGQVPYEQYF.

This clone was seen only once. V and J are TRBV27 and TRBJ1-1, with D perhaps matching TRBD1 (5 bases). V dropped 2 bases and J dropped 4 bases, with 14 bases sitting between them. The CDR3 totals 15 residues. Germline V gene data show CDR1 as MNHEY and CDR2 as SMNVEV (reference sequence). This chain's CDR3 is CASSLVSRARTEAFF. In DNA, the CDR3 is TGTGCCAGCAGTTTAGTCAGCAGGGCACGCACTGAAGCTTTCTTT.

This rearrangement joins TRBV4-3 to TRBJ1-1, with TRBD1 as a possible D gene (6 bases). The ends were cut back, 1 base at V and 4 bases at J, with 10 bases in the middle. Germline CDR1 is LGHNA and CDR2 is YSLEER. The CDR3 extends over 14 amino acids. The CDR3 here is CASSQVTGSTEAFF. The DNA for the CDR3 is TGCGCCAGCAGCCAAGTTACAGGGAGCACTGAAGCTTTCTTT.